This T cell receptor (beta chain) was observed in a study of T cell repertoires in breast cancer. Overall study: Nine healthy donors served as controls. General observations from the study: TRBV7 predominated among shared TCRs, possibly a bias from eight TRBV7 primers.

A second nested PCR with blocking oligonucleotides suppressed unpaired genes. In TCRdb, the emulsion pairing reads were re-called with MiXCR into one record per CDR3 protein. Here the sample spans approximately 40,000 distinct CDR3 sequences, 45% to 55% being singletons. The CDR3 covers 11 residues. CDR1 is SEHNR, CDR2 FQNEAQ, per germline (reference sequence). Primers covering all TCR V genes were used in emulsion RT-PCR on CD8+ T cells. Comments on this clonotype: Its antigen is currently unknown. The junction shows a germline mismatch at one end, possibly a read error.

Sequencing input: CD8+ T cells. The J gene is TRBJ2-3, the V gene TRBV7-9; D is uncertain. The clonotype comes from a pool of human donors with breast cancer or a healthy control (not recorded which). The CDR3 DNA sequence: TGTGCCAGCGCCCCCGAGGACCACCAGGATTTT. Encoded protein: CASAPEDHQDF.